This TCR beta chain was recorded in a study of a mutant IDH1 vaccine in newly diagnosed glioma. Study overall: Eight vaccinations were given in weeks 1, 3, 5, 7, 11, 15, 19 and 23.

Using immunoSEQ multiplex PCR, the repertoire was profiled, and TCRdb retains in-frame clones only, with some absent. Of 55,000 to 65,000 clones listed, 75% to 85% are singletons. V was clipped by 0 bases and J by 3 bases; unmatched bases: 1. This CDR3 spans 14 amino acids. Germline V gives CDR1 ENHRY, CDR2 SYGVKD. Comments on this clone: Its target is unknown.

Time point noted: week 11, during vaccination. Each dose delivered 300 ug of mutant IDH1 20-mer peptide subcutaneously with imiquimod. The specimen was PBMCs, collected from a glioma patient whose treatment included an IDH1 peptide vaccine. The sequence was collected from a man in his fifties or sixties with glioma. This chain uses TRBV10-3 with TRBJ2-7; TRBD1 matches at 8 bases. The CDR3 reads CAISESDRDYEQYF. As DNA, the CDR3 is TGTGCCATCAGTGAGTCGGACAGGGACTACGAGCAGTACTTC.